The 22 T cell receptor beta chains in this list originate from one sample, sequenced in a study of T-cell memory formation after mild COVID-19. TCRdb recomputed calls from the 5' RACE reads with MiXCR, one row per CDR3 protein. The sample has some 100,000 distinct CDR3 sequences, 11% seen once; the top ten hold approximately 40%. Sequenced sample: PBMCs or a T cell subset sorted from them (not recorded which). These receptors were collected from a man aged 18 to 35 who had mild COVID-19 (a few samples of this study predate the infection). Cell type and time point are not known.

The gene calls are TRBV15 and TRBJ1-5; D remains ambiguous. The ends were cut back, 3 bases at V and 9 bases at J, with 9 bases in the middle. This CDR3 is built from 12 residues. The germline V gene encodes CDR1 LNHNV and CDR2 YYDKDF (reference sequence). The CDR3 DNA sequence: TGTGCCACCAGCAGGACCCCGGGGCCCCAGCATTTT. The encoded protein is CATSRTPGPQHF.

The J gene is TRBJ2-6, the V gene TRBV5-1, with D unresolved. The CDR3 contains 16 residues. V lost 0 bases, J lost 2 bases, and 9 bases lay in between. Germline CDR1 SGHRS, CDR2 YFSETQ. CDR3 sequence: CASSLEVVPGANVLTF. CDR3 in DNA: TGCGCCAGCAGCTTGGAGGTCGTGCCTGGGGCCAACGTCCTGACTTTC.

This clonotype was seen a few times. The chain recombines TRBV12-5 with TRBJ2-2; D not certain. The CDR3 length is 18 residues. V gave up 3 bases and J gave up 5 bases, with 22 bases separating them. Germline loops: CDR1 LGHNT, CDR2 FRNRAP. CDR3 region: CASGFLVSRVGTTGELFF. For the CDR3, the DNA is TGTGCTAGTGGTTTCCTAGTGTCTCGGGTAGGAACTACCGGGGAGCTGTTTTTT.

CDR3: CASSFLDSNNEQFF. DNA of the CDR3: TGTGCCAGCAGTTTTCTTGACAGTAACAATGAGCAGTTCTTC. This chain connects TRBV28 to TRBJ2-1; D is possibly TRBD1 (5 bases). The CDR3 loop spans 14 amino acids. With 3 bases removed from V and 5 bases from J, the gap between germline ends came to 11 bases. CDR1 is MDHEN, CDR2 SYDVKM, per germline.

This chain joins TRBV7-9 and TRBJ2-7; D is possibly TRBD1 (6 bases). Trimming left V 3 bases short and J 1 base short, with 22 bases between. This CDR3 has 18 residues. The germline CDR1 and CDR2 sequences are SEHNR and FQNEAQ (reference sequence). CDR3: CASSFEESWAGASYEQYF. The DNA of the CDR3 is TGTGCCAGCAGCTTCGAGGAGTCGTGGGCAGGGGCGTCCTACGAGCAGTACTTC. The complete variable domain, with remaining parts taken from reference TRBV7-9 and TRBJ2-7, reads DTGVSQNPRHKITKRGQNVTFRCDPISEHNRLYWYRQTLGQGPEFLTYFQNEAQLEKSRLLSDRFSAERPKGSFSTLEIQRTEQGDSAMYLCASSFEESWAGASYEQYFGPGTRLTVT.

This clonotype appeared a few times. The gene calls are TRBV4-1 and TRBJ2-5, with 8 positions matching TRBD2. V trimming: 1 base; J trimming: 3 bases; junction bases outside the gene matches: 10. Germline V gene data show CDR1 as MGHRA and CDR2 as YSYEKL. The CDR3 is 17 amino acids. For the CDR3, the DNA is TGCGCCAGCAGCCAAGGACCCCTGGGAGCGGGGGAAGAGACCCAGTACTTC. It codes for CASSQGPLGAGEETQYF.

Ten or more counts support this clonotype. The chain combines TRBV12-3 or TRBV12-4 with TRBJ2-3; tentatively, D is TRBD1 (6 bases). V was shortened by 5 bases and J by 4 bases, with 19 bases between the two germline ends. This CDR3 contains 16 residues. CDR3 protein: CASSKQGAPLADTQYF. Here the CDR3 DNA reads TGTGCCAGCAGTAAACAGGGCGCCCCCCTCGCAGATACGCAGTATTTT.

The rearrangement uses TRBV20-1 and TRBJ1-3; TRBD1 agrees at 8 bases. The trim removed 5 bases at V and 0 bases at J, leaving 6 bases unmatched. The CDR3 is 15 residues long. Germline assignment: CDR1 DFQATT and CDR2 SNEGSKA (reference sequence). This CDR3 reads CSAQGAPNSGNTIYF. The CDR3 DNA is TGCAGTGCTCAGGGGGCCCCAAACTCTGGAAACACCATATATTTT.

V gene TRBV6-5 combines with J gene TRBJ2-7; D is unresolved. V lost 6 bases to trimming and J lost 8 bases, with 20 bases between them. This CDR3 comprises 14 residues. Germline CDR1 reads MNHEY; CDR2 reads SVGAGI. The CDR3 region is CASRPDMDGEQQYF. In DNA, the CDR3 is TGTGCCAGCAGACCAGATATGGACGGCGAGCAGCAGTACTTC.

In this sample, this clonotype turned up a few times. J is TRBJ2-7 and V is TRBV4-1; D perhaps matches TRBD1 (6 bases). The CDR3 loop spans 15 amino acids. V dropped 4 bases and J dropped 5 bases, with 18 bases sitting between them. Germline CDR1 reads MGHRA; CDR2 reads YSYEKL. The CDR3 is CASSPQQGRIDEQYF. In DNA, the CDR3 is TGCGCCAGCAGCCCTCAACAGGGTAGGATTGACGAGCAGTACTTC.

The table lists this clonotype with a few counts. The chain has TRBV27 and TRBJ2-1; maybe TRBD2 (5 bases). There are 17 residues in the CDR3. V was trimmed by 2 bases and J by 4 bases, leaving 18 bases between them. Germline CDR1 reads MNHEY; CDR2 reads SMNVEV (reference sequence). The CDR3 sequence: CASSLTWASTSYNEQFF. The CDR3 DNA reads TGTGCCAGCAGTTTAACCTGGGCTAGCACTTCTTACAATGAGCAGTTCTTC.

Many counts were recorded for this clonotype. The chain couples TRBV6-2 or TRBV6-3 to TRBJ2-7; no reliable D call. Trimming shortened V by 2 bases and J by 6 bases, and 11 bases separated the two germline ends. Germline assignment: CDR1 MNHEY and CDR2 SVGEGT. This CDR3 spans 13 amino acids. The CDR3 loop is CASSYGVEREQYF. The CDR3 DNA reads TGTGCCAGCAGTTACGGGGTTGAGCGCGAGCAGTACTTC.

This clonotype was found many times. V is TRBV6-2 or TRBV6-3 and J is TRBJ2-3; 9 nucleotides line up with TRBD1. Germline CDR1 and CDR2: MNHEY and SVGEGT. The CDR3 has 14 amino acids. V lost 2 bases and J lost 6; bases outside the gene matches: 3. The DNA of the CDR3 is TGTGCCAGCAGTTACGGGACAGGGTTGGATACGCAGTATTTT. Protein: CASSYGTGLDTQYF.

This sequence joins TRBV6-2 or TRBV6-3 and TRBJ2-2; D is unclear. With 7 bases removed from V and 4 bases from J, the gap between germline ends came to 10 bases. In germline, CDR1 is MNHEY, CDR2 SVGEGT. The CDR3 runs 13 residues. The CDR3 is CASTQLVTGELFF. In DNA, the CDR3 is TGTGCCAGCACTCAACTGGTCACCGGGGAGCTGTTTTTT.

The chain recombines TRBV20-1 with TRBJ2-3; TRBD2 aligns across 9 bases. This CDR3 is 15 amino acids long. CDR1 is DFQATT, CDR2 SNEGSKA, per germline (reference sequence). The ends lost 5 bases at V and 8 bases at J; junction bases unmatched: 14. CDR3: CSARVAGGLVGTQYF. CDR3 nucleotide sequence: TGCAGTGCTCGGGTGGCGGGGGGGCTTGTAGGTACGCAGTATTTT.

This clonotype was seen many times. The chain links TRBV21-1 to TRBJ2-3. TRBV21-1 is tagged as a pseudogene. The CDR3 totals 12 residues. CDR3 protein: CASSSRSDTQYF. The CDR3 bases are TGTGCCAGCAGCAGTAGGTCCGATACGCAGTATTTT.

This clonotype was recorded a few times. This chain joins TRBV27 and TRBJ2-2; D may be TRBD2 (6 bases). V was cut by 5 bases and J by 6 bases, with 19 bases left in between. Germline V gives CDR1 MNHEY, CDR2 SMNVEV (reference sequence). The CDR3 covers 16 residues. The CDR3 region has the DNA TGTGCCAGCAGTCGGGACGGAGTAGGAGGGGCCGGGGAGCTGTTTTTT. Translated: CASSRDGVGGAGELFF.

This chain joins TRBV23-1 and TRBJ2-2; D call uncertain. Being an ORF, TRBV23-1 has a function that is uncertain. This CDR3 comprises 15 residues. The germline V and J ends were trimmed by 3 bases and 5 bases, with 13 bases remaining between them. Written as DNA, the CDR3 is TGCGCCAGCAGTCATCGGCGGTTGGGGACCGGGGAGCTGTTTTTT. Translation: CASSHRRLGTGELFF.

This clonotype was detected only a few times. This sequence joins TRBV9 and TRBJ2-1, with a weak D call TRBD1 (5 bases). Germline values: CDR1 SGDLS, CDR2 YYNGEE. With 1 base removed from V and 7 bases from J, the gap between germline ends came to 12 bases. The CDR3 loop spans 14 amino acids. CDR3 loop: CASSVYQGWNEQFF. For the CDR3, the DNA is TGTGCCAGCAGCGTATATCAGGGATGGAATGAGCAGTTCTTC.

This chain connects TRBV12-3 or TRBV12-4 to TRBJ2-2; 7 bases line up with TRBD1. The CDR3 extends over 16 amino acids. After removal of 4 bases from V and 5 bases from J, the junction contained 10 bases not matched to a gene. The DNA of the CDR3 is TGTGCCAGCAGTTCCCTGACAGGGTCGGGAACCGGGGAGCTGTTTTTT. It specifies CASSSLTGSGTGELFF.

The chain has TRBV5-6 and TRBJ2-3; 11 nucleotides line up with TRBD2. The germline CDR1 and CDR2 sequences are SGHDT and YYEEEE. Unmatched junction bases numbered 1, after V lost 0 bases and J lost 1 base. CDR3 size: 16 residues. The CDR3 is CASSLALAGGTDTQYF. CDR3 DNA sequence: TGTGCCAGCAGCTTGGCACTAGCGGGGGGCACAGATACGCAGTATTTT.

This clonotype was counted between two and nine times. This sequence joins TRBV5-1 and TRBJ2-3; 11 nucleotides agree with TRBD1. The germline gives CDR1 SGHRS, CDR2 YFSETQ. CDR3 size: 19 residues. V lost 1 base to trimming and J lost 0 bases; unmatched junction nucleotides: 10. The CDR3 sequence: CASSLHRDRGVTSTDTQYF. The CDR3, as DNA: TGCGCCAGCAGCTTGCACCGGGACAGGGGGGTAACTAGCACAGATACGCAGTATTTT.